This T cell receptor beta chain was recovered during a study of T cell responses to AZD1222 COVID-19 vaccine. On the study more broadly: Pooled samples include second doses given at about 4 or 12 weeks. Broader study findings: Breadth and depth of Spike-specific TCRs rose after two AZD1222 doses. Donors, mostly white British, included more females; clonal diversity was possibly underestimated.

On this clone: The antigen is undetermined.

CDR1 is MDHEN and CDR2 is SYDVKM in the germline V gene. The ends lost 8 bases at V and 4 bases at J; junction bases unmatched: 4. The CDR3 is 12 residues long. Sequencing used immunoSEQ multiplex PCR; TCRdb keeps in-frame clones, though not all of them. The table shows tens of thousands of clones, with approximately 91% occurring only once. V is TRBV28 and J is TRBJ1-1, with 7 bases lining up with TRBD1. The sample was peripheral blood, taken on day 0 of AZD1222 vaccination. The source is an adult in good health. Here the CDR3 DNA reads TGTGCCAGCCGGGACAGCCGCACTGAAGCTTTCTTT. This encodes CASRDSRTEAFF.